Listed below are T cell receptor beta chains from one sample, sequenced in a study of blood T cell repertoires in COVID-19. Profiled with immunoSEQ multiplex PCR; TCRdb holds only in-frame clones, not every one. The sample gives around 39,000 clones, 80% to 90% of which show up once; around 9.6% is in the top ten. Sequencing input: peripheral blood. The receptors were gathered from a human donor in a cohort sampled during active COVID-19. The CDR3 runs from the conserved cysteine through the conserved F or W. D genes are given only for firm matches. Expanded clones are given a class, and other clones once, few, many or no size at all.

j_gene,v_gene,abundance,d_gene,CDR3nt,CDR3aa
TRBJ2-7,TRBV5-4,NA,TRBD2,TGTGCCAGCAGCTTGGGACTAGCGGGGGGGCCGTACGAGCAGTACTTC,CASSLGLAGGPYEQYF
TRBJ1-6,TRBV5-1,NA,NA,TGCGCCAGCAGCTTGGGGACAGTCAACTCCTATAATTCACCCCTCCACTTT,CASSLGTVNSYNSPLHF
TRBJ2-3,TRBV7-3,NA,TRBD2,TGTGCCAGCAGCCCCACGGGGGGTGCGTTTACGCAGTATTTT,CASSPTGGAFTQYF
TRBJ2-1,TRBV28,NA,TRBD2,TGTGCCAGCAGTCCTGCCGGGGGGGGCCTCTACAATGAGCAGTTCTTC,CASSPAGGGLYNEQFF
TRBJ2-4,TRBV24-1,NA,TRBD2,TGTGCCACCAGTGCCGCCCTAGGGACTAGCGGAAAAAACATTCAGTACTTC,CATSAALGTSGKNIQYF
TRBJ2-7,TRBV21-1,NA,NA,TGTGCCAGCAGCAAAGTCATCCGGGACAGGGTACCCTACGAGCAGTACTTC,CASSKVIRDRVPYEQYF
TRBJ2-5,TRBV9,NA,NA,TGTGCCAGCAGCACCCCCGGGACCCAGTACTTC,CASSTPGTQYF
TRBJ1-2,TRBV30,NA,TRBD1,TGTGCCTGGAGTGCCGGGACAGGGGATGGCTACACCTTC,CAWSAGTGDGYTF
TRBJ2-1,TRBV6-5,few,NA,TGTGCCAGCAGTTACGGATTGGGGGCGTCCAATGAGCAGTTCTTC,CASSYGLGASNEQFF
TRBJ2-7,TRBV20-1,NA,NA,TGCAGTGCCCGCCCCCTCGAGGAGCAGTACTTC,CSARPLEEQYF
TRBJ2-7,TRBV4-1,NA,NA,TGCGCCAGCAGCCAGGGACTCCATGTCTCCTACGAGCAGTACTTC,CASSQGLHVSYEQYF
TRBJ2-3,TRBV5-1,NA,NA,TGCGCCAGCAGCTTGCCAGGGATAACAGATACGCAGTATTTT,CASSLPGITDTQYF
TRBJ2-7,TRBV27,NA,NA,TGTGCCAGCAGTTCGCACAGGGCCGGCTACGAGCAGTACTTC,CASSSHRAGYEQYF
TRBJ1-2,TRBV4-3,NA,TRBD1,TGCGCCAGCAGCCAAGCGCAGGGGGCATTTGGCTACACCTTC,CASSQAQGAFGYTF
TRBJ2-4,TRBV2,NA,TRBD2,TGTGCCAGCAGCCGAGGACTAGCGCTAGCCAAAAACATTCAGTACTTC,CASSRGLALAKNIQYF
TRBJ2-1,TRBV9,NA,TRBD2,TGTGCCAGCAGCGTCCATAGCGGGGGGGCGGTCAATGAGCAGTTCTTC,CASSVHSGGAVNEQFF
TRBJ2-7,TRBV18,NA,TRBD2,TGTGCCAGCTCACCCCGGGGACTAGCGGGAGAGGTTGCGCAGTACTTC,CASSPRGLAGEVAQYF
TRBJ1-2,TRBV14,NA,NA,TGTGCCAGCAGCCAGCCCGCGGCGTTTGGCTACACCTTC,CASSQPAAFGYTF
TRBJ2-3,TRBV27,once,TRBD2,TGTGCCAGCAGTTCCCCACCTAGCGGGAGAGGGGATACGCAGTATTTT,CASSSPPSGRGDTQYF
TRBJ1-4,TRBV25-1,NA,TRBD1,TGTGCCAGCAGTGCCACCGGGACAGTTAATGAAAAACTGTTTTTT,CASSATGTVNEKLFF
TRBJ2-2,TRBV29-1,few,NA,TGCAGCGTGAACGACTATTCTAACACCGGGGAGCTGTTTTTT,CSVNDYSNTGELFF
TRBJ1-5,TRBV4-1,NA,NA,TGCGCCAGCAGCCTTAAGTGGGGGCGGCCCGATCAGCCCCAGCATTTT,CASSLKWGRPDQPQHF
TRBJ1-2,TRBV5-4,NA,NA,TGTGCCAGCAGCTTGGACAGTGATGGCTACACCTTC,CASSLDSDGYTF
TRBJ1-1,TRBV5-5,NA,NA,TGTGCCAGCAGCCGAAACGGGGGCACTGAAGCTTTCTTT,CASSRNGGTEAFF
TRBJ1-2,TRBV30,NA,TRBD1,TGTGCCTGGAGGGAGACTAGACAGGGGACTAACTATGGCTACACCTTC,CAWRETRQGTNYGYTF